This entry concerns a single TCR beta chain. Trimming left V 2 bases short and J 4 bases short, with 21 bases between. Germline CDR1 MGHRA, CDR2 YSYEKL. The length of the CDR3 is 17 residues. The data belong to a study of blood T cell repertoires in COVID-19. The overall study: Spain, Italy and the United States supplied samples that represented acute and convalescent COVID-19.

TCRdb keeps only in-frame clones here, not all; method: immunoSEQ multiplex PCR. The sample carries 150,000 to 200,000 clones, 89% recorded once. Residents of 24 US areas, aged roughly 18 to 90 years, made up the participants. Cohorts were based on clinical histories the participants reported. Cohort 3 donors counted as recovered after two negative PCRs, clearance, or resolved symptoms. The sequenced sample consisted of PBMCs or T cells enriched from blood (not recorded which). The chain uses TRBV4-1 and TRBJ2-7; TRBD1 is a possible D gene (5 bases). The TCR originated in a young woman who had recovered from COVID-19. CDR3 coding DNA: TGCGCCAGCAGCCAACCTCTGGACAAACCCGAACGTTACGAGCAGTACTTC. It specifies CASSQPLDKPERYEQYF.